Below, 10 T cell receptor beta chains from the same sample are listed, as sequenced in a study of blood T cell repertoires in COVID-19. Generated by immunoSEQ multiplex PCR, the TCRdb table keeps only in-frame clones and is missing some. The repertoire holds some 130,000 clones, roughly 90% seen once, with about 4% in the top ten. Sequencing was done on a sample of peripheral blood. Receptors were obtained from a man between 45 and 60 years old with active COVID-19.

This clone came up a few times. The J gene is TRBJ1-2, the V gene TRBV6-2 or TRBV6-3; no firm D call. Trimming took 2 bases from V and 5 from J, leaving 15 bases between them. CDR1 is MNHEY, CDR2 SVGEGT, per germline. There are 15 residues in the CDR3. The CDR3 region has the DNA TGTGCCAGCAGTTACGGAACTACCGTCATTTATGGCTACACCTTC. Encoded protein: CASSYGTTVIYGYTF.

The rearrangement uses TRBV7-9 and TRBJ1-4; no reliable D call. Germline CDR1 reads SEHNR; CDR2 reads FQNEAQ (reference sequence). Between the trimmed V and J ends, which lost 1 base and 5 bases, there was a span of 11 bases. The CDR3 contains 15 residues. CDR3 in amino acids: CASSLVGLTNEKLFF. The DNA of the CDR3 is TGTGCCAGCAGCTTAGTAGGACTTACGAATGAAAAACTGTTTTTT. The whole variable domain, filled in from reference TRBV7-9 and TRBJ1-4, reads DTGVSQNPRHKITKRGQNVTFRCDPISEHNRLYWYRQTLGQGPEFLTYFQNEAQLEKSRLLSDRFSAERPKGSFSTLEIQRTEQGDSAMYLCASSLVGLTNEKLFFGSGTQLSVL.

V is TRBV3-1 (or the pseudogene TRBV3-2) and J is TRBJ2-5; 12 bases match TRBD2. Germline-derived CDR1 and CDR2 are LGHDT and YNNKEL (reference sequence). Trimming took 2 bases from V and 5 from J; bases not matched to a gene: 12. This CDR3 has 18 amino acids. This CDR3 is CASSQPLTSGSPRETQYF. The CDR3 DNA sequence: TGTGCCAGCAGCCAACCCCTGACTAGCGGGAGCCCCCGGGAGACCCAGTACTTC.

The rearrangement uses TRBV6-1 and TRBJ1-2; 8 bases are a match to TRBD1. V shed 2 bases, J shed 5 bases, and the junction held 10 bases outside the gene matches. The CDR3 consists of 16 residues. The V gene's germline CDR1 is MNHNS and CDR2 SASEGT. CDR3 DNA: TGTGCCAGCAGTGAAAGGGCAGGGGGCGAAGGGTATGGCTACACCTTC. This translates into CASSERAGGEGYGYTF.

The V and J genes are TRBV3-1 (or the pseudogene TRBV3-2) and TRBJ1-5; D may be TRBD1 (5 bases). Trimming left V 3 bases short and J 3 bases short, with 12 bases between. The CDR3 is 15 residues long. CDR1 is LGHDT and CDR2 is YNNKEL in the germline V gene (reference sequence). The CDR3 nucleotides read TGTGCCAGCAGCCAGGGGGGTTTAAACAATCAGCCCCAGCATTTT. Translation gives CASSQGGLNNQPQHF.

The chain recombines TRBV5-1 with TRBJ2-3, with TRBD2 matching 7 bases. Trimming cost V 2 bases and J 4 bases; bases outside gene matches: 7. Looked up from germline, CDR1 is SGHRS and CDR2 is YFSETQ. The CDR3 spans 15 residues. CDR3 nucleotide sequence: TGCGCCAGCAGCTTAGGCGGGAGAGGCCCAGATACGCAGTATTTT. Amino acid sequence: CASSLGGRGPDTQYF.

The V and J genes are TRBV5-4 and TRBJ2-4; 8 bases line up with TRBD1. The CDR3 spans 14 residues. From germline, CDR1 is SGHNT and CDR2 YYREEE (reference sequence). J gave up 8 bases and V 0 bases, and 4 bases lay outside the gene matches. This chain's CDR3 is CASSLAAGGDIQYF. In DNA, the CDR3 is TGTGCCAGCAGCTTGGCCGCAGGGGGCGACATTCAGTACTTC.

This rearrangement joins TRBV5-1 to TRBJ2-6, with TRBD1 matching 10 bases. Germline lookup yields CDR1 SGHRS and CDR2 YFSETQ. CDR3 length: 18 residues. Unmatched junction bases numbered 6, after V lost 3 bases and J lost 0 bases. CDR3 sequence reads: CASSWRDRGTSGANVLTF. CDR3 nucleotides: TGCGCCAGCAGCTGGCGGGACAGGGGAACCTCTGGGGCCAACGTCCTGACTTTC.

DNA of the CDR3: TGTGCCAGCAGCCAAGAAGACGGGGGACTTTTTGATACGCAGTATTTT. This codes for CASSQEDGGLFDTQYF. The chain links TRBV14 to TRBJ2-3; a weak D match, TRBD2 (6 bases). This CDR3 has 16 amino acids. The ends were cut back, 0 bases at V and 6 bases at J, with 16 bases in the middle. Germline V gene data show CDR1 as SGHDN and CDR2 as FVKESK.

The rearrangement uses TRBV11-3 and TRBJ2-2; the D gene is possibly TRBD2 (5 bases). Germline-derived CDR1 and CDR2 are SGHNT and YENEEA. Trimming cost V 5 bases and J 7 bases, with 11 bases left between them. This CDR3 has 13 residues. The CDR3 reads CASSHEGGGELFF. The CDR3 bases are TGTGCCAGCAGCCATGAGGGCGGCGGGGAGCTGTTTTTT.